This T cell receptor beta chain appears in the sequencing data of a study of cytomegalovirus exposure and HLA in healthy donors. The ends lost 7 bases at V and 2 bases at J; junction bases unmatched: 8. This CDR3 comprises 15 residues. The V gene's germline CDR1 is LNHDA and CDR2 SQIVND (reference sequence). Researchers ran the PCR with 60 Vbeta and 13 Jbeta primers. Libraries were prepared by immunoSEQ multiplex PCR; TCRdb keeps only in-frame clonotypes and omits some of them. Its table records tens of thousands of clones. Sequencing was done on a sample of PBMCs. This clonotype originated in a woman aged 40 to 50 in good health and CMV-seronegative. The rearrangement joins TRBV19 to TRBJ2-7; 10 bases agree with TRBD1. The chain's CDR3 is CASMGTGVFPYEQYF. The CDR3 DNA sequence: TGTGCCAGTATGGGGACAGGGGTTTTCCCCTACGAGCAGTACTTC.